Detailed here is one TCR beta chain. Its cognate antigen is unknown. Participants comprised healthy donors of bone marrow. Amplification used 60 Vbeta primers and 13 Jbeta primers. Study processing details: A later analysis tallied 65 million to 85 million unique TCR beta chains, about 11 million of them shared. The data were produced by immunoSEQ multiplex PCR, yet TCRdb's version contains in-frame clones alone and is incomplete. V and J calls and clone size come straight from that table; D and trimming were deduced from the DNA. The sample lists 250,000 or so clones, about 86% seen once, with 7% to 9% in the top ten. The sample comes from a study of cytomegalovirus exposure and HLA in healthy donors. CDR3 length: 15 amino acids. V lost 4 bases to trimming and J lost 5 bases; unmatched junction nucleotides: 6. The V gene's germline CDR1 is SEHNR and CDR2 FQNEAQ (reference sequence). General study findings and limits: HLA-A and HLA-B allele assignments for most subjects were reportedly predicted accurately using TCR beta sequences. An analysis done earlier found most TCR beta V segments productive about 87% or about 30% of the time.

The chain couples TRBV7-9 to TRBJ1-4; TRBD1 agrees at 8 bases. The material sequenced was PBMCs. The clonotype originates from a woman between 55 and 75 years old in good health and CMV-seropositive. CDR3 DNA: TGTGCCAGCAGCTCCCTCTGGACAGGGAATGAAAAACTGTTTTTT. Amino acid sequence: CASSSLWTGNEKLFF.